The 30 T cell receptor beta chains presented below share a single source sample, sequenced in a study of low-dose radiotherapy and immunotherapy resistance in tumors. This sample's time point: after trial treatment. Specified treatment: LDRT plus nivolumab, ipilimumab, low-dose cyclophosphamide and aspirin (RACIN trial). First-strand cDNA relied on TRAV- and TRBV-specific primers spanning alpha and beta chains. TCRs underwent roughly 19 PCR cycles of amplification with a constant-region primer and V-primer adapter. TCRdb used MiXCR to reprocess the reads, holding one entry per CDR3 protein. The sample consists of 65,000 to 95,000 distinct CDR3 sequences, around a sixth of them appearing once. The source material was PBMCs, sampled after low-dose radiotherapy plus immunotherapy. The receptor source for this set is a male donor with prostate cancer.

This clonotype showed up many times. The J gene is TRBJ2-7, the V gene TRBV5-6, with a weak D call TRBD1 (5 bases). Deletions cut 3 bases from V and 3 bases from J, with 16 bases between. The germline gives CDR1 SGHDT, CDR2 YYEEEE. This CDR3 has 15 amino acids. This CDR3 is CASSSGRKGDYEQYF. CDR3 coding DNA: TGTGCCAGCAGCTCCGGTCGGAAAGGGGACTACGAGCAGTACTTC.

In its sample, this clonotype was seen many times. The J gene is TRBJ1-6, the V gene TRBV27; D gene unclear. V was trimmed by 0 bases and J by 8 bases, leaving 14 bases between them. In germline, CDR1 is MNHEY, CDR2 SMNVEV (reference sequence). The CDR3 is made up of 16 amino acids. CDR3 protein: CASSLSPGLSDSPLHF. DNA for the CDR3: TGTGCCAGCAGTTTATCACCTGGGCTTAGCGATTCACCCCTCCACTTT.

This clonotype was picked up many times. This chain joins TRBV20-1 and TRBJ1-1, with D unclear. This CDR3 region has 12 residues. V dropped 5 bases and J dropped 2 bases, with 9 bases sitting between them. Germline V gene sequence: CDR1 DFQATT, CDR2 SNEGSKA (reference sequence). CDR3 sequence: CSALTVNTEAFF. As DNA, the CDR3 is TGCAGTGCTCTCACAGTAAACACTGAAGCTTTCTTT.

Comment on this clonotype: No DNA is shown, since the ends of the CDR3 on it are uncertain; the CDR3 is the one TCRdb lists. The gene calls are TRBV5-5 and TRBJ2-2; the tabulated D call, TRBD1, remains unverified against the DNA. Termini included, the CDR3 measures 17 amino acids. Germline V lookup: CDR1 SGHKS, CDR2 YYEKEE (reference sequence). This CDR3 is CASSGTGFNTGELFFFF.

This clonotype has at least ten counts. The chain links TRBV30 to TRBJ2-1, with TRBD2 identical over 8 bases. With 0 bases clipped from V and 5 bases from J, the junction kept 9 bases outside the gene matches. Germline V gene sequence: CDR1 GTSNPN, CDR2 SVGIG (reference sequence). This CDR3 spans 16 amino acids. The CDR3 bases are TGTGCCTGGAGTGTAAGGGCTAGCGGGCCCGACAATGAGCAGTTCTTC. Translating it yields CAWSVRASGPDNEQFF.

This clonotype was recorded at least ten times. The V gene is TRBV11-2, the J gene TRBJ1-4; tentative D call: TRBD1 (5 bases). Germline V gene sequence: CDR1 SGHAT, CDR2 FQNNGV. The V gene lost 3 bases and the J gene lost 4 bases, with 9 bases spanning the gap. This CDR3 has 14 amino acids. CDR3 coding DNA: TGTGCCAGCAGCTTGACAGCATTTAATGAAAAACTGTTTTTT. This translates into CASSLTAFNEKLFF. The full variable domain, its missing parts supplied by reference TRBV11-2 and TRBJ1-4, is EAGVAQSPRYKIIEKRQSVAFWCNPISGHATLYWYQQILGQGPKLLIQFQNNGVVDDSQLPKDRFSAERLKGVDSTLKIQPAKLEDSAVYLCASSLTAFNEKLFFGSGTQLSVL.

The chain links TRBV4-1 to TRBJ2-7; D not resolved. Germline CDR1 is MGHRA and CDR2 is YSYEKL. Trimming shortened V by 2 bases and J by 0 bases, and 14 bases separated the two germline ends. The CDR3 covers 16 residues. The CDR3 loop is CASSQSPSVSSYEQYF. The DNA of the CDR3 is TGCGCCAGCAGCCAATCCCCCTCCGTGAGCTCCTACGAGCAGTACTTC.

The sample holds many counts of this clonotype. The chain carries TRBV5-1 and TRBJ2-7, with a weak D call TRBD1 (7 bases). The V end lost 0 bases, the J end lost 2 bases, and 12 bases lay between the germline ends. CDR1 and CDR2 from the germline V gene are SGHRS and YFSETQ. The CDR3 has 15 residues. As DNA, the CDR3 is TGCGCCAGCAGCTTGGCAGGCAGGGGGGCCTACGAGCAGTACTTC. Translated: CASSLAGRGAYEQYF.

In its sample, this clonotype was seen many times. This sequence joins TRBV19 and TRBJ2-2; 9 positions match TRBD1. V was pared by 4 bases and J by 5 bases, with 2 bases of the junction left unmatched. Germline CDR1 LNHDA, CDR2 SQIVND (reference sequence). CDR3 size: 14 residues. CDR3: CASSRQGETGELFF. CDR3 DNA sequence: TGTGCCAGTAGTAGACAGGGGGAAACCGGGGAGCTGTTTTTT.

J is TRBJ2-5 and V is TRBV5-1; weak D call: TRBD2 (5 bases). Trimming removed 1 base at V and 3 bases at J, with 13 bases between. Germline CDR1 reads SGHRS; CDR2 reads YFSETQ. The CDR3 is 15 residues long. The CDR3 loop is CASSLTIGVEETQYF. CDR3 in DNA: TGCGCCAGCAGCTTGACGATCGGGGTGGAAGAGACCCAGTACTTC. Full variable domain (remainder filled in from reference TRBV5-1 and TRBJ2-5): KAGVTQTPRYLIKTRGQQVTLSCSPISGHRSVSWYQQTPGQGLQFLFEYFSETQRNKGNFPGRFSGRQFSNSRSEMNVSTLELGDSALYLCASSLTIGVEETQYFGPGTRLLVL.

This clonotype has more than one count but fewer than ten. CDR3 nucleotide sequence: TGTGCCAGTAGTACGGGACGGGCCCTCTCCGGCTACACCTTC. Its protein product is CASSTGRALSGYTF. This chain connects TRBV19 to TRBJ1-2; perhaps TRBD1 as D (5 bases). The germline gives CDR1 LNHDA, CDR2 SQIVND (reference sequence). Trimming stripped 4 bases from V and 8 bases from J, with 17 bases between. The CDR3 length is 14 residues. Full variable domain (rest looked up from reference TRBV19 and TRBJ1-2): DGGITQSPKYLFRKEGQNVTLSCEQNLNHDAMYWYRQDPGQGLRLIYYSQIVNDFQKGDIAEGYSVSREKKESFPLTVTSAQKNPTAFYLCASSTGRALSGYTFGSGTRLTVV.

Remarks on this clonotype: A far larger clone is off by one base, so a read error is likely. The chain is built from TRBV12-3 or TRBV12-4 and TRBJ2-1, with 7 bases aligning to TRBD1. The CDR3 has 14 amino acids. With V trimmed by 6 bases and J by 10 bases, 12 bases remained unmatched. The CDR3 region is CASRAGTASYEQFF. CDR3 bases: TGTGCCAGCAGAGCCGGGACAGCCTCCTACGAGCAGTTCTTC.

The table lists this clonotype with many counts. The chain uses TRBV29-1 and TRBJ2-1; D is possibly TRBD1 (5 bases). The germline V and J ends were trimmed by 6 bases and 7 bases, with 7 bases remaining between them. The CDR3 length is 10 residues. The germline V gene has CDR1 SQVTM and CDR2 ANQGSEA. This chain's CDR3 is CSVGLNEQFF. The CDR3 DNA follows: TGCAGCGTGGGGCTGAATGAGCAGTTCTTC.

This clonotype was counted ten times or more. The genes are TRBV3-1 and TRBJ2-1; D is perhaps TRBD2 (7 bases). CDR3 length: 18 amino acids. Trimming pared 3 bases from V and 0 bases from J, leaving 18 bases between. In germline, CDR1 is LGHDT, CDR2 YNNKEL (reference sequence). CDR3 DNA sequence: TGTGCCAGCAGCCATCGAGGGGGTAGCGGGCGCTCCTACAATGAGCAGTTCTTC. Translation: CASSHRGGSGRSYNEQFF.

This clonotype was counted ten times or more. The rearrangement uses TRBV30 and TRBJ2-3, with D possibly TRBD2 on 6 matching bases. The CDR3 has 15 residues. Germline V CDR1 and CDR2: GTSNPN, SVGIG (reference sequence). The V end lost 0 bases, the J end lost 3 bases, and 13 bases lay between the germline ends. CDR3 in DNA: TGTGCCTGGAGTGTATACGGGAGCATTACAGATACGCAGTATTTT. This codes for CAWSVYGSITDTQYF. Based on the CDR3 plus reference TRBV30 and TRBJ2-3, the full variable domain is SQTIHQWPATLVQPVGSPLSLECTVEGTSNPNLYWYRQAAGRGLQLLFYSVGIGQISSEVPQNLSASRPQDRQFILSSKKLLLSDSGFYLCAWSVYGSITDTQYFGPGTRLTVL.

In its sample, this clonotype was seen many times. The chain uses TRBV28 and TRBJ1-2; D gene unclear. Germline-derived CDR1 and CDR2 are MDHEN and SYDVKM. This CDR3 is built from 12 residues. Trimming took off 1 base at V and 6 bases at J, with 6 bases between the two ends. The CDR3 is CASSLSRDGYTF. For the CDR3, the DNA is TGTGCCAGCAGTTTATCCCGAGATGGCTACACCTTC.

The chain is built from TRBV9 and TRBJ2-7, with 8 bases identical to TRBD1. The CDR3 extends over 15 amino acids. The V gene's germline CDR1 is SGDLS and CDR2 YYNGEE. V lost 0 bases and J lost 3; bases outside the gene matches: 5. The CDR3 is CASSVGRGRVYEQYF. DNA of the CDR3: TGTGCCAGCAGCGTAGGCAGGGGGCGCGTCTACGAGCAGTACTTC.

This clonotype was recorded at least ten times. This chain connects TRBV7-2 to TRBJ1-2; 8 bases fit TRBD1. The CDR3 length is 15 residues. Germline V gene data show CDR1 as SGHTA and CDR2 as FQGNSA. J gave up 5 bases and V 1 base, and 6 bases lay outside the gene matches. The CDR3 nucleotides read TGTGCCAGCAGCTTAGTTACTGGACAGGGTTATGGCTACACCTTC. Translated: CASSLVTGQGYGYTF.

Worth noting for this clonotype: It is likely a read error: a sequence one base away is far more abundant. The gene calls are TRBV6-2 or TRBV6-3 and TRBJ2-1; no clear D gene. The germline V gene encodes CDR1 MNHEY and CDR2 SVGEGT. The CDR3 is 13 amino acids. Trimming removed 5 bases at V and 7 bases at J, with 12 bases between. The CDR3 loop is CASSDPKWNEQFF. CDR3 DNA: TGTGCCAGCAGTGACCCTAAGTGGAATGAGCAGTTCTTC.

This clonotype has at least ten counts. The rearrangement joins TRBV6-5 to TRBJ2-5; TRBD1 is a possible D gene (5 bases). V lost 8 bases and J lost 4, with 14 bases in between. Germline CDR1 and CDR2: MNHEY and SVGAGI. CDR3 length: 13 amino acids. The DNA for the CDR3 is TGTGCCAGCCATGCCAGGGTCGGAGAGACCCAGTACTTC. It codes for CASHARVGETQYF.

About this clonotype itself: A read error may account for a junction end that differs from germline. The chain recombines TRBV4-1 with TRBJ2-5; a possible D gene is TRBD2 (5 bases). Per germline, CDR1 MGHRA and CDR2 YSYEKL. There are 14 residues in the CDR3. CDR3 in DNA: TGTGCCAGCAGCCAAGATCTGGGAGAAGAGACCCAGTACTTC. Amino acid sequence: CASSQDLGEETQYF.

This clonotype was seen at least ten times. The chain combines TRBV20-1 with TRBJ2-1, with 11 bases aligning to TRBD2. J gave up 7 bases and V 1 base, and 6 bases lay outside the gene matches. From germline, CDR1 is DFQATT and CDR2 SNEGSKA (reference sequence). The CDR3 is 15 residues long. The CDR3 sequence is CSARVAGGPRNEQFF. The CDR3 nucleotides read TGCAGTGCTAGAGTAGCGGGAGGGCCCAGAAATGAGCAGTTCTTC.

This clonotype was counted between two and nine times. V and J are TRBV3-1 and TRBJ2-2, with 10 bases identical to TRBD2. J was trimmed by 6 bases and V by 2 bases; bases with no gene match: 3. Germline V CDR1 and CDR2: LGHDT, YNNKEL (reference sequence). The CDR3 is 15 amino acids. CDR3 protein: CASSQSGRASGELFF. CDR3 sequence (DNA): TGTGCCAGCAGCCAAAGCGGGAGGGCCTCCGGGGAGCTGTTTTTT.

This clonotype has a count of ten or more. One end of the junction fails to match germline, which may point to a read error. The V call is TRBV2, the J call TRBJ2-5; the D is unclear. Looked up from germline, CDR1 is SNHLY and CDR2 is FYNNEI. The CDR3 has 12 residues. The CDR3 sequence is CASNEAQETQYF. The CDR3 DNA follows: TGTGCCAGCAATGAAGCTCAAGAGACCCAGTACTTC.

This clonotype was observed many times. V and J are TRBV7-9 and TRBJ1-2; a possible D gene is TRBD1 (6 bases). The V end lost 5 bases, the J end lost 4 bases, and 14 bases lay between the germline ends. Germline CDR1 is SEHNR and CDR2 is FQNEAQ (reference sequence). The CDR3 length is 14 residues. CDR3 in amino acids: CASSPLGTLYGYTF. The DNA of the CDR3 is TGTGCCAGCAGCCCTCTTGGGACACTCTATGGCTACACCTTC.

This clonotype was counted many times. The chain links TRBV18 to TRBJ2-7, with D perhaps TRBD1 (5 bases). The CDR3 covers 14 residues. Germline V gene sequence: CDR1 KGHSH, CDR2 LQKENI. Trimming took off 7 bases at V and 6 bases at J, with 19 bases between the two ends. CDR3 nucleotides: TGTGCCAGCTGTAATTATGGGGCCGAGACCGAGCAGTACTTC. Protein sequence: CASCNYGAETEQYF.

This clonotype showed up many times. The chain carries TRBV3-1 and TRBJ2-7; the D is unclear. The V gene lost 0 bases and the J gene lost 4 bases, with 4 bases spanning the gap. CDR1 is LGHDT and CDR2 is YNNKEL in the germline V gene (reference sequence). The CDR3 sequence is 12 residues long. In nucleotides, the CDR3 is TGTGCCAGCAGCCAAGATGGTTACGAGCAGTACTTC. Its protein is CASSQDGYEQYF.

This clonotype was recorded at least ten times. The chain joins TRBV12-3 or TRBV12-4 to TRBJ1-5; the D gene is possibly TRBD1 (6 bases). V was shortened by 3 bases and J by 2 bases, with 14 bases between the two germline ends. The CDR3 consists of 16 residues. The CDR3 protein is CASSLVGGLGNQPQHF. As DNA, the CDR3 is TGTGCCAGCAGTTTGGTAGGGGGACTCGGCAATCAGCCCCAGCATTTT.

This clonotype has ten or more counts. The chain carries TRBV18 and TRBJ2-7; 7 bases match TRBD1. V shed 3 bases and J 6 bases; nucleotides not matched to a gene: 5. The germline V gene encodes CDR1 KGHSH and CDR2 LQKENI. This CDR3 comprises 13 residues. CDR3 amino acids: CASSPQGTAEQYF. Written as DNA, the CDR3 is TGTGCCAGCTCACCGCAAGGGACAGCCGAGCAGTACTTC.

The V gene is TRBV6-6, the J gene TRBJ2-5; D uncertain. V gave up 0 bases and J gave up 5 bases, with 1 base separating them. The CDR3 covers 11 residues. Germline values: CDR1 MNHNY, CDR2 SVGAGI (reference sequence). The CDR3 loop is CASSYSETQYF. The CDR3 DNA reads TGTGCCAGCAGTTACTCGGAGACCCAGTACTTC.